The rows below give T cell receptor beta chains drawn from one sample of a study of T-cell reconstitution after alpha-beta-depleted transplantation in children. Via MiXCR, TCRdb re-called the PCR reads, giving one row per CDR3 protein. The data contain 450,000 to 600,000 distinct CDR3 sequences, 30% to 35% of them singletons. Here the sequenced sample was PBMCs from the stem cell graft donor, taken from the stem cell graft. The source of these receptors is a human donor who donated a stem cell graft to a child with aplastic anemia. Both conserved end residues are part of each CDR3. Fields, in order: CDR3 protein, CDR3 DNA, J gene, D gene, clone size, V gene. The D gene is left open where the match is weak. A row's size may be missing; if present it is once, few, many or a size class.

cdr3_aa: CSATHSGSYLSGANVLTF
cdr3_nt: TGCAGTGCTACCCATAGCGGGAGCTATCTCTCTGGGGCCAACGTCCTGACTTTC
j_call: TRBJ2-6
d_call: TRBD2
clone_size: many
v_call: TRBV20-1

cdr3_aa: CASRENVMNTEAFF
cdr3_nt: TGCGCCAGCCGGGAGAACGTCATGAACACTGAAGCTTTCTTT
j_call: TRBJ1-1
d_call: .
clone_size: .
v_call: TRBV5-1

cdr3_aa: CSARDARHYNYGYTF
cdr3_nt: TGCAGTGCTAGAGATGCCAGGCACTATAACTATGGCTACACCTTC
j_call: TRBJ1-2
d_call: .
clone_size: .
v_call: TRBV20-1

cdr3_aa: CASSQENRTPDTQYF
cdr3_nt: TGCGCCAGCAGCCAAGAGAACAGGACCCCAGATACGCAGTATTTT
j_call: TRBJ2-3
d_call: .
clone_size: few
v_call: TRBV4-1

cdr3_aa: CAWSTQGNTEAFF
cdr3_nt: TGTGCCTGGAGTACGCAGGGGAACACTGAAGCTTTCTTT
j_call: TRBJ1-1
d_call: .
clone_size: .
v_call: TRBV30

cdr3_aa: CASTPIAGARTDTQYF
cdr3_nt: TGTGCCAGTACCCCGATAGCGGGAGCCAGGACGGATACGCAGTATTTT
j_call: TRBJ2-3
d_call: TRBD2
clone_size: .
v_call: TRBV19

cdr3_aa: CASSFGWDSLWGASTDTQYF
cdr3_nt: TGCGCCAGCAGCTTCGGGTGGGATTCCCTTTGGGGCGCTAGCACAGATACGCAGTATTTT
j_call: TRBJ2-3
d_call: .
clone_size: .
v_call: TRBV5-1

cdr3_aa: CASSDGSNQPQHF
cdr3_nt: TGCGCCAGCAGTGACGGTAGCAATCAGCCCCAGCATTTT
j_call: TRBJ1-5
d_call: .
clone_size: few
v_call: TRBV10-2

cdr3_aa: CSAATGTSGRNEQFF
cdr3_nt: TGCAGCGCCGCAACCGGGACTAGCGGGAGAAATGAGCAGTTCTTC
j_call: TRBJ2-1
d_call: TRBD2
clone_size: .
v_call: TRBV29-1

cdr3_aa: CASSNNVQQFF
cdr3_nt: TGTGCCAGCAGCAACAACGTCCAGCAGTTCTTC
j_call: TRBJ2-1
d_call: .
clone_size: few
v_call: TRBV11-1

cdr3_aa: CSARDWEGLGTEAFF
cdr3_nt: TGCAGTGCTAGAGATTGGGAGGGGCTAGGCACTGAAGCTTTCTTT
j_call: TRBJ1-1
d_call: .
clone_size: many
v_call: TRBV20-1

cdr3_aa: CASSYRGYGANVLTF
cdr3_nt: TGTGCCAGCAGTTACCGGGGCTATGGGGCCAACGTCCTGACTTTC
j_call: TRBJ2-6
d_call: .
clone_size: .
v_call: TRBV6-2/TRBV6-3

cdr3_aa: CASSKQGGIEKLFF
cdr3_nt: TGTGCCAGCAGTAAACAGGGGGGTATAGAAAAACTGTTTTTT
j_call: TRBJ1-4
d_call: TRBD1
clone_size: few
v_call: TRBV6-1

cdr3_aa: CSAGRPRETQYF
cdr3_nt: TGCAGCGCCGGACGGCCGCGGGAGACCCAGTACTTC
j_call: TRBJ2-5
d_call: .
clone_size: .
v_call: TRBV29-1

cdr3_aa: CASSLGTGRSNQPQHF
cdr3_nt: TGCGCCAGCAGCTTGGGGACAGGGCGGAGCAATCAGCCCCAGCATTTT
j_call: TRBJ1-5
d_call: TRBD1
clone_size: .
v_call: TRBV5-1

cdr3_aa: CSVDGLAGAYNEQFF
cdr3_nt: TGCAGCGTTGACGGGCTAGCGGGGGCATACAATGAGCAGTTCTTC
j_call: TRBJ2-1
d_call: TRBD2
clone_size: .
v_call: TRBV29-1

cdr3_aa: CASSFAWGLGAFF
cdr3_nt: TGTGCCAGCAGCTTTGCCTGGGGGCTCGGAGCTTTCTTT
j_call: TRBJ1-1
d_call: .
clone_size: .
v_call: TRBV7-2

cdr3_aa: CASSPGQVVTEAFF
cdr3_nt: TGCGCCAGCAGCCCGGGACAGGTAGTAACTGAAGCTTTCTTT
j_call: TRBJ1-1
d_call: TRBD1
clone_size: .
v_call: TRBV5-1

cdr3_aa: CASTTGRGLGTDTQYF
cdr3_nt: TGTGCCAGCACCACCGGCCGGGGTTTGGGCACAGATACGCAGTATTTT
j_call: TRBJ2-3
d_call: .
clone_size: .
v_call: TRBV7-9

cdr3_aa: CASSLRRLLQETQYF
cdr3_nt: TGTGCCAGCAGTTTAAGGCGGCTCCTCCAAGAGACCCAGTACTTC
j_call: TRBJ2-5
d_call: .
clone_size: few
v_call: TRBV12-3/TRBV12-4

cdr3_aa: CASSLGGQAYGYTF
cdr3_nt: TGTGCCAGCAGCTTAGGGGGACAGGCCTATGGCTACACCTTC
j_call: TRBJ1-2
d_call: TRBD1
clone_size: few
v_call: TRBV7-2

cdr3_aa: CASSLRDYPEEETQYF
cdr3_nt: TGTGCCAGCAGCTTAAGGGACTACCCCGAGGAAGAGACCCAGTACTTC
j_call: TRBJ2-5
d_call: TRBD2
clone_size: few
v_call: TRBV7-7

cdr3_aa: CAWTHGGTEAFF
cdr3_nt: TGTGCCTGGACCCACGGTGGGACTGAAGCTTTCTTT
j_call: TRBJ1-1
d_call: .
clone_size: .
v_call: TRBV30

cdr3_aa: CASSRQATNEKLFF
cdr3_nt: TGTGCCAGCAGCAGACAGGCAACTAATGAAAAACTGTTTTTT
j_call: TRBJ1-4
d_call: .
clone_size: .
v_call: TRBV12-3/TRBV12-4

cdr3_aa: CASSWTVLAGRNTEAFF
cdr3_nt: TGTGCCAGCAGCTGGACGGTGCTGGCAGGGCGGAACACTGAAGCTTTCTTT
j_call: TRBJ1-1
d_call: .
clone_size: few
v_call: TRBV7-2

cdr3_aa: CASRWDRYSNQPQHF
cdr3_nt: TGTGCCAGCCGCTGGGACAGATATAGCAATCAGCCCCAGCATTTT
j_call: TRBJ1-5
d_call: TRBD1
clone_size: .
v_call: TRBV13

cdr3_aa: CASSSRRGDGYTF
cdr3_nt: TGTGCCAGCAGCTCCCGGCGGGGGGATGGCTACACCTTC
j_call: TRBJ1-2
d_call: .
clone_size: .
v_call: TRBV13

cdr3_aa: CASSQRVDTDTQYF
cdr3_nt: TGTGCCAGCAGCCAGCGGGTCGACACAGATACGCAGTATTTT
j_call: TRBJ2-3
d_call: .
clone_size: few
v_call: TRBV6-2/TRBV6-3

cdr3_aa: CASSLMAEQFF
cdr3_nt: TGTGCCAGCAGCTTAATGGCTGAGCAGTTCTTC
j_call: TRBJ2-1
d_call: .
clone_size: few
v_call: TRBV7-2

cdr3_aa: CASSLPASETDTQYF
cdr3_nt: TGTGCCAGCAGCTTACCAGCTAGCGAAACAGATACGCAGTATTTT
j_call: TRBJ2-3
d_call: .
clone_size: once
v_call: TRBV7-2

cdr3_aa: CSAHRGPSNQPQHF
cdr3_nt: TGCAGTGCTCACAGGGGGCCTAGCAATCAGCCCCAGCATTTT
j_call: TRBJ1-5
d_call: TRBD1
clone_size: once
v_call: TRBV20-1

cdr3_aa: CASSSTPDTGELFF
cdr3_nt: TGCGCCAGCAGCTCCACACCGGACACCGGGGAGCTGTTTTTT
j_call: TRBJ2-2
d_call: .
clone_size: .
v_call: TRBV10-1

cdr3_aa: CASSPSGNGQFF
cdr3_nt: TGCGCCAGCAGCCCCAGCGGGAACGGGCAGTTCTTC
j_call: TRBJ2-1
d_call: TRBD2
clone_size: .
v_call: TRBV5-1

cdr3_aa: CASSPGPGQDTQYF
cdr3_nt: TGTGCCAGCAGCCCGGGGCCGGGGCAAGATACGCAGTATTTT
j_call: TRBJ2-3
d_call: .
clone_size: few
v_call: TRBV5-6

cdr3_aa: CAGSRGDTIYF
cdr3_nt: TGTGCCGGCAGTCGGGGGGACACCATATATTTT
j_call: TRBJ1-3
d_call: .
clone_size: few
v_call: TRBV30

cdr3_aa: CASSGGGLAETQYF
cdr3_nt: TGTGCCAGCAGTGGGGGCGGGTTGGCAGAGACCCAGTACTTC
j_call: TRBJ2-5
d_call: .
clone_size: .
v_call: TRBV28

cdr3_aa: CASSPDQLLNTIYF
cdr3_nt: TGTGCCAGCTCACCAGACCAGTTGCTAAACACCATATATTTT
j_call: TRBJ1-3
d_call: .
clone_size: few
v_call: TRBV18

cdr3_aa: CASSELGGPNSPLHF
cdr3_nt: TGTGCCAGCAGTGAATTGGGGGGACCGAATTCACCCCTCCACTTT
j_call: TRBJ1-6
d_call: .
clone_size: few
v_call: TRBV25-1

cdr3_aa: CASSSSLPGQNYNSPLHF
cdr3_nt: TGTGCCAGCAGCTCGTCTCTGCCGGGACAGAATTATAATTCACCCCTCCACTTT
j_call: TRBJ1-6
d_call: TRBD1
clone_size: few
v_call: TRBV3-1

cdr3_aa: CASSSPLNTGELFF
cdr3_nt: TGTGCCAGCAGCTCACCCTTAAACACCGGGGAGCTGTTTTTT
j_call: TRBJ2-2
d_call: .
clone_size: .
v_call: TRBV5-5

cdr3_aa: CASSESPGGAYEQYF
cdr3_nt: TGCGCCAGCAGTGAGTCGCCGGGAGGCGCCTACGAGCAGTACTTC
j_call: TRBJ2-7
d_call: TRBD2
clone_size: .
v_call: TRBV10-2